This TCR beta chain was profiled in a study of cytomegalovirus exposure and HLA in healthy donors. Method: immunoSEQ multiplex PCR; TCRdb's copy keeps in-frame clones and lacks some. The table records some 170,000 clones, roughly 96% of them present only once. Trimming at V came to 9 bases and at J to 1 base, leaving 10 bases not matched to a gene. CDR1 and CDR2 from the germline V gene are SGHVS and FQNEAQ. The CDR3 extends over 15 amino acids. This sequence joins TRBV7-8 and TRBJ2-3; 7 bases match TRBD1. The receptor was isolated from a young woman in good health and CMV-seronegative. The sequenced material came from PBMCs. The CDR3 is CASDLPGGRTDTQYF. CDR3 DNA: TGTGCCAGTGATCTTCCAGGGGGACGCACAGATACGCAGTATTTT.